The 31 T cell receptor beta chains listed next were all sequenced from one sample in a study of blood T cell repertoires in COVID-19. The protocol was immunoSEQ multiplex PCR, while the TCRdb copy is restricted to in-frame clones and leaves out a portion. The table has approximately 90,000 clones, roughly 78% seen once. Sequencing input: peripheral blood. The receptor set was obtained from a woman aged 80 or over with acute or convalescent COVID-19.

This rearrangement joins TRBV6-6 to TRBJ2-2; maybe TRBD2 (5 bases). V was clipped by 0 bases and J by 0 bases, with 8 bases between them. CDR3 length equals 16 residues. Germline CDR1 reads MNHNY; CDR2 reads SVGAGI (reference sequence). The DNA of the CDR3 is TGTGCCAGCAGTTACTCCGGACTTTCGAACACCGGGGAGCTGTTTTTT. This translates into CASSYSGLSNTGELFF.

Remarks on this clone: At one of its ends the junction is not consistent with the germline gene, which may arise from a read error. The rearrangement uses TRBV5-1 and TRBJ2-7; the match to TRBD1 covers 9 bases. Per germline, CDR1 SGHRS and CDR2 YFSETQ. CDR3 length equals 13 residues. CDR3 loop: CASSPGTGSGYDF. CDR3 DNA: TGCGCCAGCAGCCCCGGGACAGGGTCAGGATATGACTTC.

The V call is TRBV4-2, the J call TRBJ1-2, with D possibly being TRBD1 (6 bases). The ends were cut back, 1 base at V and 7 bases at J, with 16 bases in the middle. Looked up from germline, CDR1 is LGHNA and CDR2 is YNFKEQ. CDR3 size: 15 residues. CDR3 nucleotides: TGTGCCAGCAGCCAAGTGGGTGACAGGCTGGGTGGCTACACCTTC. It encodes CASSQVGDRLGGYTF.

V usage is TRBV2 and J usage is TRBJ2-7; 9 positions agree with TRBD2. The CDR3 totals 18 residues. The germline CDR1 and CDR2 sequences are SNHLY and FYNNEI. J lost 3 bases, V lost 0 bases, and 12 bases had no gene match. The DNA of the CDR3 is TGTGCCAGCAGTGAAGCTCGGGTGCTAGCGGGGCTCCTCTACGAGCAGTACTTC. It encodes CASSEARVLAGLLYEQYF.

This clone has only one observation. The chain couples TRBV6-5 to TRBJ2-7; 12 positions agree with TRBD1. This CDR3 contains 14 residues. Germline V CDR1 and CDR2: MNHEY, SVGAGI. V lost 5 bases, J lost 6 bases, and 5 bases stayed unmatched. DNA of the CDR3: TGTGCCAGCAGTCCGGGACAGGGGGCTGGCGAGCAGTACTTC. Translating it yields CASSPGQGAGEQYF.

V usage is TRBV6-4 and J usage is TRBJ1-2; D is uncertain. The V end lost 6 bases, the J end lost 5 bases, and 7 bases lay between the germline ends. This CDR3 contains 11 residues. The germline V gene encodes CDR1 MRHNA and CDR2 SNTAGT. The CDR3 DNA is TGTGCCAGCAGAAACAGATATGGCTACACCTTC. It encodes CASRNRYGYTF.

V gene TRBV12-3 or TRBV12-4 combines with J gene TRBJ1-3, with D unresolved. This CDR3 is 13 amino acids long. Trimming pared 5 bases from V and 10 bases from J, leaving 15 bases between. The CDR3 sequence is CASSSGTFGTIYF. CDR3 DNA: TGTGCCAGCAGTAGCGGTACCTTCGGGACCATATATTTT.

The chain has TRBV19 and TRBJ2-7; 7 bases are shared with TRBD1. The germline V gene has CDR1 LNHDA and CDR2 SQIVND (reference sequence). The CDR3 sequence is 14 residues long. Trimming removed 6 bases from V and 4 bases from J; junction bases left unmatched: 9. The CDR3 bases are TGTGCCAGTAGACCCTACCGGGACAGTTACGAGCAGTACTTC. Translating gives CASRPYRDSYEQYF.

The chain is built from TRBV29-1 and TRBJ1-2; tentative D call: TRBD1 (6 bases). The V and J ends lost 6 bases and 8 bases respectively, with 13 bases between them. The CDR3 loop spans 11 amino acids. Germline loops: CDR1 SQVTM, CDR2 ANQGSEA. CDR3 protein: CSVGATWGYTF. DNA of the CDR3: TGCAGCGTGGGGGCAACCTGGGGCTACACCTTC.

CDR3 loop: CASSKAPLGRGWIAYNSPLHF. CDR3 bases: TGTGCCAGCAGCAAAGCTCCCCTCGGGAGGGGGTGGATAGCCTATAATTCACCCCTCCACTTT. This chain uses TRBV21-1 with TRBJ1-6. TRBV21-1 is a known pseudogene. The length of the CDR3 is 21 residues.

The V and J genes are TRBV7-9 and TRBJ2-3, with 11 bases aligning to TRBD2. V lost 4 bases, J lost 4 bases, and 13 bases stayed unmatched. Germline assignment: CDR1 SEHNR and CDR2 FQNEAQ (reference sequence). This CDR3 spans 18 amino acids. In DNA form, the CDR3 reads TGTGCCAGCAGCTATCTAGCGGGAGGCCGCAGTTTCTCAGATACGCAGTATTTT. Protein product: CASSYLAGGRSFSDTQYF.

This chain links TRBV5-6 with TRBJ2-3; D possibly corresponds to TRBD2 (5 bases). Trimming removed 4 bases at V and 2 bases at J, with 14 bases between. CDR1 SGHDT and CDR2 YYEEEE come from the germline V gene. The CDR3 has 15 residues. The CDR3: CASSSVSRDTDTQYF. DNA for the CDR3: TGTGCCAGCAGCAGTGTGAGTCGGGACACAGATACGCAGTATTTT.

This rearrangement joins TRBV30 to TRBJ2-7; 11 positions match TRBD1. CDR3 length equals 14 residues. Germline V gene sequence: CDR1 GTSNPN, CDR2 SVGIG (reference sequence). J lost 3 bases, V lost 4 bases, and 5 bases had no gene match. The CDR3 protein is CAWNRGTGGYEQYF. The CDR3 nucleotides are TGTGCCTGGAACCGAGGGACAGGGGGCTACGAGCAGTACTTC.

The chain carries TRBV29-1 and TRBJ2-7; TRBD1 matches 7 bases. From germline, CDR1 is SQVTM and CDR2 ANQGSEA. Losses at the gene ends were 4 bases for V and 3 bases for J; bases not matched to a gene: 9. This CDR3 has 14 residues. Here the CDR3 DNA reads TGCAGCGTTGTTTCCGACAGGGCAGTCTACGAGCAGTACTTC. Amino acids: CSVVSDRAVYEQYF.

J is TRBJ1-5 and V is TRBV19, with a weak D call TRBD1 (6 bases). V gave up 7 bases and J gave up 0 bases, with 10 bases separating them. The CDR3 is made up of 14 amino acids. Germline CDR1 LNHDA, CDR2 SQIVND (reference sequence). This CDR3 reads CASNNRVSNQPQHF. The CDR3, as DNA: TGTGCCAGTAACAACAGGGTTAGCAATCAGCCCCAGCATTTT.

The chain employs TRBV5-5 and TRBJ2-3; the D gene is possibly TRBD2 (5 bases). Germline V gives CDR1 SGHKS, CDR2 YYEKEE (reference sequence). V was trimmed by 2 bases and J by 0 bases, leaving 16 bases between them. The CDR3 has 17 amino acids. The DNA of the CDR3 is TGTGCCAGCAGCTTCGGCCCAATTGGCGGGAGCACAGATACGCAGTATTTT. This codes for CASSFGPIGGSTDTQYF.

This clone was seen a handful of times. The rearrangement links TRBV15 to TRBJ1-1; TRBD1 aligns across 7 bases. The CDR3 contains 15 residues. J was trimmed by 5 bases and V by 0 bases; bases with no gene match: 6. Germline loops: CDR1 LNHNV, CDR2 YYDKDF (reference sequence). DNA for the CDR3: TGTGCCACCAGCAGAGATCAAGGGGGCGGGACTGAAGCTTTCTTT. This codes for CATSRDQGGGTEAFF.

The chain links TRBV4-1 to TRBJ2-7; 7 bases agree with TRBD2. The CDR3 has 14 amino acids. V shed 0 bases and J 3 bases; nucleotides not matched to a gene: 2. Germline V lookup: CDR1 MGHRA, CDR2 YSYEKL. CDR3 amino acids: CASSQDASGYEQYF. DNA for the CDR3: TGCGCCAGCAGCCAAGATGCTAGCGGCTACGAGCAGTACTTC.

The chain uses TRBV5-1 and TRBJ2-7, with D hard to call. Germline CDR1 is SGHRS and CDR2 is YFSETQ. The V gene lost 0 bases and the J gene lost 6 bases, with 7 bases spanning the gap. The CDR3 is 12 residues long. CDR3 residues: CASSLETPEQYF. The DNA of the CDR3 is TGCGCCAGCAGCTTGGAGACTCCCGAGCAGTACTTC.

The CDR3 DNA is TGCGCCAGCAGCTCCGCGGGCGCGGGGGAGACCCAGTACTTC. Its translation: CASSSAGAGETQYF. The chain has TRBV5-1 and TRBJ2-5, with a tentative D call TRBD2 (6 bases). CDR3 length: 14 residues. Germline loops: CDR1 SGHRS, CDR2 YFSETQ. Trimming stripped 3 bases from V and 5 bases from J, with 14 bases between.

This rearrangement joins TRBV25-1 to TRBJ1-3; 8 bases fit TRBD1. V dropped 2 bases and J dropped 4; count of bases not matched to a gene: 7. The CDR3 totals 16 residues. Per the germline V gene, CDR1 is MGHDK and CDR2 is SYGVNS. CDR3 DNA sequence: TGTGCCAGCAGTGAAGGATCAGGGGGCAACGGAAACACCATATATTTT. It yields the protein CASSEGSGGNGNTIYF. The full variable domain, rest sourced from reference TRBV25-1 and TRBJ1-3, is EADIYQTPRYLVIGTGKKITLECSQTMGHDKMYWYQQDPGMELHLIHYSYGVNSTEKGDLSSESTVSRIRTEHFPLTLESARPSHTSQYLCASSEGSGGNGNTIYFGEGSWLTVV.

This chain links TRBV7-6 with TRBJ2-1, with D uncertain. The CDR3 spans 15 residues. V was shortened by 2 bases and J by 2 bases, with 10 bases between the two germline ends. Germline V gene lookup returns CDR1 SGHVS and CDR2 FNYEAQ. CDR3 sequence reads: CASSLYLPPYNEQFF. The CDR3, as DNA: TGTGCCAGCAGCTTATACCTACCCCCCTACAATGAGCAGTTCTTC.

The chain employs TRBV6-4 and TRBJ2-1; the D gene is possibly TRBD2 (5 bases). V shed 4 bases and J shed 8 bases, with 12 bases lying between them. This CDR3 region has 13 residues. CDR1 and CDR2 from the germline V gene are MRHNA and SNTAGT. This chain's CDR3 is CASSVGVGDEQFF. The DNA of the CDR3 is TGTGCCAGCAGTGTTGGGGTGGGAGATGAGCAGTTCTTC.

The chain's CDR3 is CASSVEVAGETQYF. CDR3 DNA: TGTGCCAGCAGCGTAGAGGTGGCAGGGGAGACCCAGTACTTC. The rearrangement uses TRBV9 and TRBJ2-5; possible D gene TRBD1, 5 bases. Germline V gives CDR1 SGDLS, CDR2 YYNGEE. The V end lost 0 bases, the J end lost 5 bases, and 11 bases lay between the germline ends. CDR3 length: 14 amino acids.

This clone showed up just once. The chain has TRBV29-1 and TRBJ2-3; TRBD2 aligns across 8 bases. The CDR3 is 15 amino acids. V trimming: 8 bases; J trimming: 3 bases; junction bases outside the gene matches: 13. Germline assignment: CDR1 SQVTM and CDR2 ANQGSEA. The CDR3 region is CSTSSGWGMTDTQYF. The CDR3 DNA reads TGCAGCACATCTAGCGGGTGGGGAATGACAGATACGCAGTATTTT.

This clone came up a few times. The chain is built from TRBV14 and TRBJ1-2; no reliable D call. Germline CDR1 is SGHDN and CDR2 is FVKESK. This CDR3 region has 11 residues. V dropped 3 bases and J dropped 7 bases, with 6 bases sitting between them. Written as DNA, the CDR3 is TGTGCCAGCAGCCAGGAGGGTGGCTACACCTTC. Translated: CASSQEGGYTF.

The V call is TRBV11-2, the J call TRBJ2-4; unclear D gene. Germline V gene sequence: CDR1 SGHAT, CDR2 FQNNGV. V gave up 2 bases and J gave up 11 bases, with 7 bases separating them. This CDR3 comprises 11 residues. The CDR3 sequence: CASSLRALQYF. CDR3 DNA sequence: TGTGCCAGCAGCTTACGAGCCCTTCAGTACTTC.

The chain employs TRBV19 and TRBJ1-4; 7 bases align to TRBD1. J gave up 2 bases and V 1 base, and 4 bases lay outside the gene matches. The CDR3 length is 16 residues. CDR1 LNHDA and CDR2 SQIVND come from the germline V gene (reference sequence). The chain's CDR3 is CASSIGGTVTNEKLFF. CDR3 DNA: TGTGCCAGTAGTATAGGCGGGACAGTCACTAATGAAAAACTGTTTTTT.

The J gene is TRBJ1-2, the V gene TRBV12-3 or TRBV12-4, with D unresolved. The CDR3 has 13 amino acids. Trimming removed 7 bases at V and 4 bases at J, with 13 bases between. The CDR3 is CASNEGGVYGYTF. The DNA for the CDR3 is TGTGCCAGCAATGAGGGAGGCGTCTATGGCTACACCTTC.

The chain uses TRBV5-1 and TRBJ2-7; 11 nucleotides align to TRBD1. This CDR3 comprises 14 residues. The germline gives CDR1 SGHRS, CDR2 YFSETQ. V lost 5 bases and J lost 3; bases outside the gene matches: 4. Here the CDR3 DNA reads TGCGCCAGCAGGGCCGGGACAGGGGGCTACGAGCAGTACTTC. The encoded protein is CASRAGTGGYEQYF.

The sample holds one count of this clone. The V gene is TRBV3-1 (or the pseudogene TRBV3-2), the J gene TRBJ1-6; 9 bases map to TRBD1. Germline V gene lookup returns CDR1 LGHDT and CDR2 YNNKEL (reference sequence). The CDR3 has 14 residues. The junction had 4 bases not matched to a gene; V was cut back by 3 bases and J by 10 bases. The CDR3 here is CASSHRDRASPLHF. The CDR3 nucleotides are TGTGCCAGCAGCCACCGGGACAGGGCCTCACCCCTCCACTTT.